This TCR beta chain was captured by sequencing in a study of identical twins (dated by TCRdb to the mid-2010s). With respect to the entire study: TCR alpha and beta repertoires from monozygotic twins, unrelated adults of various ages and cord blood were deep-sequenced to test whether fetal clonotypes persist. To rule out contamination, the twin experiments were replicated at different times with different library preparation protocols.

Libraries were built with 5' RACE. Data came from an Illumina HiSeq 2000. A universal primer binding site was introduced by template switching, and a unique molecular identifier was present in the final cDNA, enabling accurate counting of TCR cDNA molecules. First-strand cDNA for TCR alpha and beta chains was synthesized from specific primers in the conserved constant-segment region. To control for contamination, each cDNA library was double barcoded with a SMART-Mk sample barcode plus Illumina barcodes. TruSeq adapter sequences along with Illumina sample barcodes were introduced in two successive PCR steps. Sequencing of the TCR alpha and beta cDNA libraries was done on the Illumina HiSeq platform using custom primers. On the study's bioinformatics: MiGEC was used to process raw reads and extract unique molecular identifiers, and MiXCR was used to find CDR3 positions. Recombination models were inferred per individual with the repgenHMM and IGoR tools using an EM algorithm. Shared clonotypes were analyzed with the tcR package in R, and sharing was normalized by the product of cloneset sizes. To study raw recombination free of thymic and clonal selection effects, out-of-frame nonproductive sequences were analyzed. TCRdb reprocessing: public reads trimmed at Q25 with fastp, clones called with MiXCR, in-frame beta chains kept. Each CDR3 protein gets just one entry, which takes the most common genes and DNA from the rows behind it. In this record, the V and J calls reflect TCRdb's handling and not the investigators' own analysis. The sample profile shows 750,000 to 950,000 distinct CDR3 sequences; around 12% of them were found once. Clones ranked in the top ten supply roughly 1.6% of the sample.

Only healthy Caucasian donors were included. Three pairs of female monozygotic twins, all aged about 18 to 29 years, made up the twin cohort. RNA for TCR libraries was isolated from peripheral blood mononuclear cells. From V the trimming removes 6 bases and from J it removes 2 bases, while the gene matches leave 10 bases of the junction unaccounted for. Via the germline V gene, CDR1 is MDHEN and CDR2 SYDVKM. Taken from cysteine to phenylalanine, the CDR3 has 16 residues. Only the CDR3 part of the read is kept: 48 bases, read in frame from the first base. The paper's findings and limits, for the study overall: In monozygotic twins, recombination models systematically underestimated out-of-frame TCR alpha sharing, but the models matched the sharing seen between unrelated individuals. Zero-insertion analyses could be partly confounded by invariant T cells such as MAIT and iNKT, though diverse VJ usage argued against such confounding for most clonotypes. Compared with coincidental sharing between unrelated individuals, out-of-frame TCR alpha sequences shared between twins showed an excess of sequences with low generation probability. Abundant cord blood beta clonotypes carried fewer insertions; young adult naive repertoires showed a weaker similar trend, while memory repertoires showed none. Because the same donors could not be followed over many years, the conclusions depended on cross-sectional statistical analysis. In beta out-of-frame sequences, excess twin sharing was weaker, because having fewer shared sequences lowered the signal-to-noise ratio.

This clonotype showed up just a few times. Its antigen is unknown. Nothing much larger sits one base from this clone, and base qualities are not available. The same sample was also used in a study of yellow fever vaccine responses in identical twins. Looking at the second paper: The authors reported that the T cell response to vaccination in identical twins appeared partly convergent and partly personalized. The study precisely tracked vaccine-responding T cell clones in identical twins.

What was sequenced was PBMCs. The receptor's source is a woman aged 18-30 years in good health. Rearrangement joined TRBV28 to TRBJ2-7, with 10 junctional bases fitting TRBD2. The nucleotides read TGTGCCAGCAGAAGACTCACTAGCGGGAAAGCCTACGAGCAGTACTTC. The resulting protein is CASRRLTSGKAYEQYF.